The rows below give T cell receptor beta chains drawn from one sample of a study of blood T cell repertoires in COVID-19. Assay used: immunoSEQ multiplex PCR; TCRdb lists only in-frame clones, some missing. Of about 61,000 clones in the sample, just over 85% were seen once. Material for sequencing was peripheral blood. The receptors derive from a woman older than 75 with active COVID-19. Both conserved end residues are part of each CDR3. The D gene is left open where the match is weak. Some rows mark clone size as missing; the rest say once, few, many or name a class of expanded clone.

TRBV5-1	.	TRBJ1-4	.	CASSLARGEKLFF	TGCGCCAGCAGCTTGGCCAGGGGTGAAAAACTGTTTTTT
TRBV5-1	.	TRBJ1-1	.	CASSLVAANTEAFF	TGCGCCAGCAGCTTGGTGGCCGCGAACACTGAAGCTTTCTTT
TRBV7-9	.	TRBJ1-2	TRBD1	CASSLVQGVNYGYTF	TGTGCCAGCAGCTTAGTACAGGGGGTTAACTATGGCTACACCTTC
TRBV5-5	.	TRBJ1-1	.	CASSLAAGDTEAFF	TGTGCCAGCAGCTTGGCCGCGGGGGACACTGAAGCTTTCTTT
TRBV5-4	.	TRBJ2-3	.	CASSLLNDGADTQYF	TGTGCCAGCAGCTTGCTCAACGACGGGGCAGATACGCAGTATTTT
TRBV20-1	.	TRBJ2-7	TRBD2	CSASPKTSGVLYEQYF	TGCAGTGCTAGTCCTAAGACTAGCGGGGTGTTGTACGAGCAGTACTTC
TRBV2	once	TRBJ1-3	.	CASSGGLSGNTIYF	TGTGCCAGCAGTGGGGGCCTCTCTGGAAACACCATATATTTT
TRBV2	.	TRBJ1-4	.	CATTREGEKLFF	TGTGCCACCACGAGGGAGGGTGAAAAACTGTTTTTT
TRBV7-9	.	TRBJ1-5	TRBD1	CASSFGDSRHQPQHF	TGTGCCAGCAGCTTCGGGGACAGCCGTCATCAGCCCCAGCATTTT
TRBV5-1	few	TRBJ2-5	.	CASSRVSGEETQYF	TGCGCCAGCAGCCGGGTGTCGGGGGAAGAGACCCAGTACTTC
TRBV4-1	.	TRBJ1-1	TRBD1	CASSQGGQGALTEAFF	TGCGCCAGCAGCCAAGGCGGACAGGGGGCTTTAACTGAAGCTTTCTTT
TRBV15	once	TRBJ1-1	.	CATSRVSGGTEAFF	TGTGCCACCAGCAGAGTTAGCGGGGGCACTGAAGCTTTCTTT
TRBV7-6	.	TRBJ1-5	.	CASSLGGGSNQPQHF	TGTGCCAGCAGCTTAGGAGGCGGGAGCAATCAGCCCCAGCATTTT
TRBV6-5	.	TRBJ2-5	TRBD2	CASRGLAGGQETQYF	TGTGCCAGCAGAGGCCTAGCGGGGGGACAAGAGACCCAGTACTTC
TRBV24-1	.	TRBJ2-3	.	CATSVQSTDTQYF	TGTGCCACCAGTGTACAGAGCACAGATACGCAGTATTTT
TRBV6-5	.	TRBJ2-7	TRBD2	CASSYSSGGYYEQYF	TGTGCCAGCAGTTACTCGAGCGGGGGGTACTACGAGCAGTACTTC
TRBV7-2	.	TRBJ1-5	TRBD1	CASSSQGASIQPQHF	TGTGCCAGCAGCTCCCAGGGGGCAAGTATTCAGCCCCAGCATTTT
TRBV5-1	.	TRBJ2-5	TRBD2	CASSTRLAGQETQYF	TGCGCCAGCAGCACCAGACTAGCGGGACAAGAGACCCAGTACTTC
TRBV2	.	TRBJ2-7	TRBD1	CASSEQGAIYEQYF	TGTGCCAGCAGTGAACAGGGGGCGATCTACGAGCAGTACTTC
TRBV4-1	.	TRBJ2-3	.	CASSQFARGTTDTQYF	TGCGCCAGCAGCCAGTTCGCACGGGGGACCACAGATACGCAGTATTTT
TRBV5-4	.	TRBJ1-2	.	CASSLASEGVGGYTF	TGTGCCAGCAGCTTGGCGTCGGAGGGTGTGGGTGGCTACACCTTC
TRBV18	.	TRBJ1-6	TRBD1	CASSPRTGENSPLHF	TGTGCCAGCTCACCAAGGACAGGGGAAAACTCACCCCTCCACTTT
TRBV5-7	few	TRBJ1-5	.	CASSLHSSINQPQHF	TGTGCCAGCAGCTTGCACAGCTCCATCAATCAGCCCCAGCATTTT
TRBV19	.	TRBJ1-1	TRBD1	CASSIGAGGTEAFF	TGTGCCAGTAGTATAGGGGCAGGGGGGACTGAAGCTTTCTTT
TRBV14	once	TRBJ1-1	.	CASSPDRWLAFF	TGTGCCAGCAGCCCCGACAGATGGTTGGCTTTCTTT
TRBV10-2	.	TRBJ2-7	.	CASSEQSPGLYEQYF	TGCGCCAGCAGTGAGCAGTCTCCAGGTCTATACGAGCAGTACTTC
TRBV7-2	.	TRBJ1-1	.	CASRPLGGSLNTEAFF	TGTGCCAGCAGACCCTTAGGAGGGTCCCTGAACACTGAAGCTTTCTTT
TRBV30	.	TRBJ2-4	TRBD1	CAWSAGTVDIQYF	TGTGCCTGGAGCGCCGGGACAGTGGACATTCAGTACTTC
TRBV6-4	.	TRBJ2-5	TRBD2	CASSALAGGEETQYF	TGTGCCAGCAGTGCCCTAGCGGGGGGGGAAGAGACCCAGTACTTC